The source of this T cell receptor beta chain is a study of T cells and Merkel cell carcinoma outcomes. This table comes from immunoSEQ multiplex PCR, and its TCRdb copy is limited to in-frame clones, with some not included. The sample lists approximately 6,400 clones, about 77% seen once, with roughly 13% in the top ten. The CDR3 consists of 15 residues. Germline loops: CDR1 MDHEN, CDR2 SYDVKM. V shed 2 bases and J 10 bases; nucleotides not matched to a gene: 6. The sequence derives from a human donor with Merkel cell carcinoma. Some clones in this sample may be carry-over from other donors' samples. Sequencing was carried out using tumor tissue from Merkel cell carcinoma. J is TRBJ1-4 and V is TRBV28; 11 nucleotides match TRBD1. CDR3 bases: TGTGCCAGCAGTTTACCCGGGACAGGGGGTGGAAAACTGTTTTTT. Residues: CASSLPGTGGGKLFF.